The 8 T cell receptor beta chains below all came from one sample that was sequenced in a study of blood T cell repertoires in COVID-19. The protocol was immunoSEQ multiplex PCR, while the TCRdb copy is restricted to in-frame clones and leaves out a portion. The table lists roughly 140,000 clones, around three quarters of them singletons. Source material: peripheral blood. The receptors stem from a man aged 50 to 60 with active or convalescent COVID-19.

Here the CDR3 DNA reads TGTGCCAGCAGCTTAGGAGCGGGAGGGCCCTACGAGCAGTACTTC. This translates into CASSLGAGGPYEQYF. V usage is TRBV7-6 and J usage is TRBJ2-7, with 10 bases that match TRBD2. CDR1 is SGHVS, CDR2 FNYEAQ, per germline. With 1 base clipped from V and 2 bases from J, the junction kept 2 bases outside the gene matches. There are 15 residues in the CDR3.

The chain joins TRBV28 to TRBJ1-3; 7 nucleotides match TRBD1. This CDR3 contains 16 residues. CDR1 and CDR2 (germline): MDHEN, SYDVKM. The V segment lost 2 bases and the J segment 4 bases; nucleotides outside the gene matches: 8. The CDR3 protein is CASSLHGTGDGNTIYF. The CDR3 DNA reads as TGTGCCAGCAGTTTACATGGAACAGGGGACGGAAACACCATATATTTT.

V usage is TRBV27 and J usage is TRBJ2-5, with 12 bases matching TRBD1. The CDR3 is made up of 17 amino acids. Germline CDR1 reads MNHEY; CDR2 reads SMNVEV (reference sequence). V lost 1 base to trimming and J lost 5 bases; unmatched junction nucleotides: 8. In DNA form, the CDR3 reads TGTGCCAGCAGTTTATTTACCGGGACAGGGGGCCGGGAGACCCAGTACTTC. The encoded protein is CASSLFTGTGGRETQYF.

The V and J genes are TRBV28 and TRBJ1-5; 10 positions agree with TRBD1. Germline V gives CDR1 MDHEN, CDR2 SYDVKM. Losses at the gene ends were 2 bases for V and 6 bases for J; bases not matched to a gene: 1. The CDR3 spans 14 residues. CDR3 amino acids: CASSLGQGGQPQHF. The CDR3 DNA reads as TGTGCCAGCAGTTTAGGACAGGGGGGTCAGCCCCAGCATTTT.

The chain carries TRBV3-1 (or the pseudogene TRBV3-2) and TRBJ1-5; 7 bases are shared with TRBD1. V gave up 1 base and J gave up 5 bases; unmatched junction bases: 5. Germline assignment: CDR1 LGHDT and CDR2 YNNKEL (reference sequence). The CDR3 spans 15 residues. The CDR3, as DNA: TGTGCCAGCAGCCAAGGACAGGGAGTACATCAGCCCCAGCATTTT. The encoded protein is CASSQGQGVHQPQHF.

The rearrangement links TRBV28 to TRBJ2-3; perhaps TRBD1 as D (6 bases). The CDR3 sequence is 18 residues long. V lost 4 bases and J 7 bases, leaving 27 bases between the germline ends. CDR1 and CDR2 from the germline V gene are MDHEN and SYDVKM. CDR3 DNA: TGTGCCAGCAGTTCCCCCATACGTGCAGGGGATGGAGTAAATACGCAGTATTTT. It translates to CASSSPIRAGDGVNTQYF.

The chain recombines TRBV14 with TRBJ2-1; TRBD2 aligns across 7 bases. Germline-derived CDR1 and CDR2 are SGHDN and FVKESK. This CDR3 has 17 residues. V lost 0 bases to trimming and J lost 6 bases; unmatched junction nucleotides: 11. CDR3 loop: CASSQDLSGRAPNEQFF. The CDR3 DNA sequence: TGTGCCAGCAGCCAAGATCTGAGTGGGAGGGCCCCCAATGAGCAGTTCTTC.

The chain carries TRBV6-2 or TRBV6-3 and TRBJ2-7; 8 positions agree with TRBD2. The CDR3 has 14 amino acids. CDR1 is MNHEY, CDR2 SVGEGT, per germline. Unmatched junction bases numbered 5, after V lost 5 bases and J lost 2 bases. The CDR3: CASSQGLVPYEQYF. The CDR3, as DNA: TGTGCCAGCAGTCAGGGACTAGTTCCCTACGAGCAGTACTTC.